This T cell receptor beta chain was recorded in a study of CD8+CD57+ T cells in acquired aplastic anemia. Study conclusions and caveats: It was found that twenty-nine CD8+ CDR3 sequences were shared between patients and controls.

Both TCR beta VDJ combination and CDR3 sequence profiling were carried out. Genomic DNA was the template for this profiling. One entry per CDR3 protein results from TCRdb running MiXCR on the reads. The sample consists of around 250,000 distinct CDR3 sequences, around three fifths of them appearing once. V lost 4 bases to trimming and J lost 3 bases; unmatched junction nucleotides: 4. This CDR3 is built from 13 residues. The germline CDR1 and CDR2 sequences are SGHRS and YFSETQ. This clonotype was recorded only once. The antigen is not known. The J gene is TRBJ2-7, the V gene TRBV5-1; TRBD1 agrees at 7 bases. The origin of this receptor is a human donor with severe aplastic anemia or a healthy control (not recorded which). The source material was sorted CD4+, CD8+, or CD8+CD57+ T cells (not recorded which) from PBMCs. The CDR3 DNA is TGCGCCAGCAGCGGATGGGACAGCTACGAGCAGTACTTC. It yields the protein CASSGWDSYEQYF.